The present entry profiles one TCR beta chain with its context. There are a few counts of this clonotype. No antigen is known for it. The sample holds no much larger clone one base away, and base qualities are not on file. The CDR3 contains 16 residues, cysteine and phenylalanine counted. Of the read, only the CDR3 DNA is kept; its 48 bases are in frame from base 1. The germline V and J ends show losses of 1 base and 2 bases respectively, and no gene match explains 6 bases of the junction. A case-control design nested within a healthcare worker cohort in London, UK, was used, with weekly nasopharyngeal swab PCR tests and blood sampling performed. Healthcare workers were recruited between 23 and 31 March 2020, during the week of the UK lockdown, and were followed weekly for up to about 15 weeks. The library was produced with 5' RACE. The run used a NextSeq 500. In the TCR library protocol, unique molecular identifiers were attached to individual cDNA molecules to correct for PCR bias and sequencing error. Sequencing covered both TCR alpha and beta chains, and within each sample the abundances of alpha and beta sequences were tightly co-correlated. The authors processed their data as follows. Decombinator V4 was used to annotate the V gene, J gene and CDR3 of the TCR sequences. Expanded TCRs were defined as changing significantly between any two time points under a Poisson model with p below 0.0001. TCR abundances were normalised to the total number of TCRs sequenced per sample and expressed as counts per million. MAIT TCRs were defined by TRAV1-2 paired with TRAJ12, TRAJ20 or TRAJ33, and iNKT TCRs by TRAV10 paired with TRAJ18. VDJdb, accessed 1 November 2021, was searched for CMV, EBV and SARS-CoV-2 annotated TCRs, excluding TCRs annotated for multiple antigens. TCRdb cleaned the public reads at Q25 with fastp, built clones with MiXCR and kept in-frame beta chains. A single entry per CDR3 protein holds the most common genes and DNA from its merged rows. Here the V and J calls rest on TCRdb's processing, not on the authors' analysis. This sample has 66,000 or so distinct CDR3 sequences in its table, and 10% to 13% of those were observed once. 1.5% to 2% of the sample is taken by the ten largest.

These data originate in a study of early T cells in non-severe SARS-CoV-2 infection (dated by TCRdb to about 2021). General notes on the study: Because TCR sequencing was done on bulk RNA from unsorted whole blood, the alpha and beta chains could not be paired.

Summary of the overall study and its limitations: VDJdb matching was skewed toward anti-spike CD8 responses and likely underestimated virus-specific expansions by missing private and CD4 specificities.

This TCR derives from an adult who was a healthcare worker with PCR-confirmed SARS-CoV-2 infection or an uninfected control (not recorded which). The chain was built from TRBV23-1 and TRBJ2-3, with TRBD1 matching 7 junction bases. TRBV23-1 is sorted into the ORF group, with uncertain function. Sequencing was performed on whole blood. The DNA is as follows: TGCGCCAGCAGTCAATGGGGGACAGTCCTCACAGATACGCAGTATTTT. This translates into CASSQWGTVLTDTQYF.